Described below is a single TCR beta chain sequence and its context. What it binds is unknown. This specimen belongs to a study of T cells in Graves' hyperthyroidism and ophthalmopathy. Study-wide points: Model-based prediction identified ophthalmopathy a median about 7 months prior to its onset.

Amplified TCR beta CDR3 regions came from RNA transcripts. First-round RT-PCR of the TCR CDR3 relied on the HTBI primer set. TCRdb re-analysed the multiplex PCR reads in MiXCR, keeping a single row per CDR3 protein. Found here are over 700,000 distinct CDR3 sequences, over 35% of them singletons; the top ten hold about 9%. Germline V lookup: CDR1 SGHTA, CDR2 FQGNSA. After removal of 3 bases from V and 6 bases from J, the junction contained 5 bases not matched to a gene. The CDR3 extends over 14 amino acids. The clonotype comes from a man in his late teens or twenties with Graves' hyperthyroidism. This sequence joins TRBV7-2 and TRBJ1-5; 7 positions agree with TRBD1. Material for sequencing was blood. CDR3 nucleotide sequence: TGTGCCAGCAGCTTTAGGGGGCGCGTTCAGCCCCAGCATTTT. Its protein product is CASSFRGRVQPQHF.